Each of the 27 T cell receptor beta chains below was sequenced from the same sample in a study of T cell changes during pregnancy in multiple sclerosis. Assay: immunoSEQ multiplex PCR; the TCRdb copy retains only in-frame clones and omits some. The table includes roughly 100,000 clones, around 94% detected once. Sequences were derived from peripheral blood, sampled after pregnancy. The source of these receptors is a female donor with multiple sclerosis, enrolled in a pregnancy study.

V usage is TRBV19 and J usage is TRBJ2-3; weak D call: TRBD1 (6 bases). V was trimmed by 6 bases and J by 3 bases, leaving 13 bases between them. This CDR3 region has 14 residues. The V gene's germline CDR1 is LNHDA and CDR2 SQIVND (reference sequence). The CDR3 sequence: CASRLQGSTDTQYF. The DNA of the CDR3 is TGTGCCAGTAGACTACAGGGTTCAACAGATACGCAGTATTTT.

Comments on this clone: The junction departs from the called germline gene at one end, perhaps through a read error. This chain connects TRBV7-9 to TRBJ2-3; no clear D. Looked up from germline, CDR1 is SEHNR and CDR2 is FQNEAQ (reference sequence). The CDR3 runs 11 residues. The CDR3 DNA is TGTGCCAGCACCTACGGAGTATGGTCGGATTTT. This codes for CASTYGVWSDF.

This chain links TRBV18 with TRBJ2-2; 9 bases line up with TRBD1. The CDR3 has 21 residues. CDR1 KGHSH and CDR2 LQKENI come from the germline V gene. The junction had 15 bases not matched to a gene; V was cut back by 1 base and J by 0 bases. The CDR3 protein is CASSPLPGQGVSYANTGELFF. DNA of the CDR3: TGTGCCAGCTCACCACTCCCGGGACAGGGAGTTTCCTACGCGAACACCGGGGAGCTGTTTTTT.

V is TRBV18 and J is TRBJ2-7; D not certain. This CDR3 spans 14 amino acids. V lost 2 bases to trimming and J lost 0 bases, with 8 bases between them. Germline V gene lookup returns CDR1 KGHSH and CDR2 LQKENI. CDR3 DNA: TGTGCCAGCTCACCAGGCAGAGGCTCCTACGAGCAGTACTTC. Translating gives CASSPGRGSYEQYF. Together with reference TRBV18 and TRBJ2-7, the CDR3 gives the full variable domain: NAGVMQNPRHLVRRRGQEARLRCSPMKGHSHVYWYRQLPEEGLKFMVYLQKENIIDESGMPKERFSAEFPKEGPSILRIQQVVRGDSAAYFCASSPGRGSYEQYFGPGTRLTVT.

The V gene is TRBV28, the J gene TRBJ1-1, with 8 bases aligning to TRBD1. Unmatched junction bases numbered 7, after V lost 5 bases and J lost 2 bases. CDR1 is MDHEN and CDR2 is SYDVKM in the germline V gene. This CDR3 is 15 amino acids long. The CDR3 DNA sequence: TGTGCCAGCAGTAGTTTACAGGGGGGAAACACTGAAGCTTTCTTT. Translating it yields CASSSLQGGNTEAFF. The entire variable domain, with the rest obtained from reference TRBV28 and TRBJ1-1, is as follows: DVKVTQSSRYLVKRTGEKVFLECVQDMDHENMFWYRQDPGLGLRLIYFSYDVKMKEKGDIPEGYSVSREKKERFSLILESASTNQTSMYLCASSSLQGGNTEAFFGQGTRLTVV.

In nucleotides, the CDR3 is TGTGCCAGCAGCTTAGATAGAGCCAAAAACATTCAGTACTTC. It translates to CASSLDRAKNIQYF. The chain carries TRBV7-8 and TRBJ2-4, with D uncertain. This CDR3 has 14 amino acids. The germline V gene has CDR1 SGHVS and CDR2 FQNEAQ. The ends were cut back, 1 base at V and 0 bases at J, with 4 bases in the middle.

Many counts were recorded for this clone. The chain recombines TRBV5-5 with TRBJ1-5; tentative D call: TRBD1 (5 bases). This CDR3 comprises 13 residues. Germline CDR1 reads SGHKS; CDR2 reads YYEKEE (reference sequence). V lost 3 bases to trimming and J lost 6 bases, with 10 bases between them. The CDR3 loop reads CASSSWQGQPQHF. CDR3 bases: TGTGCCAGCAGCTCATGGCAGGGTCAGCCCCAGCATTTT.

The rearrangement uses TRBV19 and TRBJ2-3, with D perhaps TRBD1 (5 bases). Germline CDR1 reads LNHDA; CDR2 reads SQIVND (reference sequence). V was cut by 1 base and J by 4 bases, with 15 bases left in between. The CDR3 loop spans 16 amino acids. CDR3 bases: TGTGCCAGTAGTATAGCCAGGGTACTGAAGGCAGATACGCAGTATTTT. Amino acid sequence: CASSIARVLKADTQYF.

This rearrangement joins TRBV5-1 to TRBJ2-1; D remains ambiguous. This CDR3 has 14 amino acids. The V gene lost 2 bases and the J gene lost 0 bases, with 6 bases spanning the gap. Germline CDR1 and CDR2: SGHRS and YFSETQ. For the CDR3, the DNA is TGCGCCAGCAGCTTTAAGAGCTCCTACAATGAGCAGTTCTTC. Translating it yields CASSFKSSYNEQFF.

The rearrangement uses TRBV5-1 and TRBJ1-5; TRBD1 aligns across 9 bases. Germline loops: CDR1 SGHRS, CDR2 YFSETQ. V was pared by 4 bases and J by 7 bases, with 6 bases of the junction left unmatched. The length of the CDR3 is 14 residues. The CDR3 nucleotides read TGCGCCAGCAGCGAGGGACAGGGTGTCCAGCCCCAGCATTTT. Its protein is CASSEGQGVQPQHF.

The chain recombines TRBV5-1 with TRBJ2-5; 12 bases agree with TRBD2. The CDR3 sequence is 14 residues long. Germline V CDR1 and CDR2: SGHRS, YFSETQ. The junction had 5 bases not matched to a gene; V was cut back by 7 bases and J by 4 bases. CDR3 coding DNA: TGCGCCAGCGGGGTGGGACTAGCGGGAGAGACCCAGTACTTC. Its protein product is CASGVGLAGETQYF.

The chain joins TRBV27 to TRBJ2-1; D gene ambiguous. Germline V CDR1 and CDR2: MNHEY, SMNVEV (reference sequence). V gave up 5 bases and J gave up 6 bases, with 17 bases separating them. This CDR3 is built from 15 residues. The CDR3, as DNA: TGTGCCAGCAGTCCCGGTCTAGGTCTCATCAATGAGCAGTTCTTC. Translation: CASSPGLGLINEQFF.

The chain has TRBV18 and TRBJ2-5, with TRBD2 identical over 9 bases. The CDR3 length is 14 residues. Germline values: CDR1 KGHSH, CDR2 LQKENI. Unmatched junction bases numbered 10, after V lost 8 bases and J lost 6 bases. The CDR3: CASPRERGDKTQYF. The CDR3 nucleotides read TGTGCCAGCCCACGGGAGCGGGGGGATAAGACCCAGTACTTC.

This clone came up once. The CDR3 region is CASSLQGQGSSHEQYF. The DNA for the CDR3 is TGTGCCAGCAGCTTGCAGGGACAGGGGTCATCCCACGAGCAGTACTTC. The chain has TRBV5-8 and TRBJ2-7, with TRBD1 matching over 10 bases. V lost 1 base, J lost 5 bases, and 9 bases stayed unmatched. The CDR3 is 16 amino acids. Per the germline V gene, CDR1 is SGHTS and CDR2 is YDEGEE. Full variable domain (missing parts from reference TRBV5-8 and TRBJ2-7): EAGVTQSPTHLIKTRGQQATLRCSPISGHTSVYWYQQALGLGLQFLLWYDEGEERNRGNFPPRFSGRQFPNYSSELNVNALELEDSALYLCASSLQGQGSSHEQYFGPGTRLTVT.

The chain has TRBV28 and TRBJ1-1; D gene uncertain. The CDR3 consists of 11 residues. Trimming removed 2 bases at V and 10 bases at J, with 8 bases between. Germline CDR1 MDHEN, CDR2 SYDVKM. The chain's CDR3 is CASSLGRGAFF. The CDR3 coding sequence is TGTGCCAGCAGTTTAGGGCGGGGAGCTTTCTTT.

Only a few counts were recorded for this clone. This chain links TRBV2 with TRBJ1-5; weak D call: TRBD1 (6 bases). Trimming stripped 4 bases from V and 1 base from J, with 11 bases between. Per germline, CDR1 SNHLY and CDR2 FYNNEI. The length of the CDR3 is 15 residues. Here the CDR3 DNA reads TGTGCCAGCAGTGTACAGGGCGTCAGCAATCAGCCCCAGCATTTT. As protein: CASSVQGVSNQPQHF.

The chain couples TRBV7-9 to TRBJ2-7; 10 bases line up with TRBD2. The J segment lost 3 bases and the V segment lost 5 bases, leaving 7 bases of the junction unmatched. Germline CDR1 is SEHNR and CDR2 is FQNEAQ (reference sequence). The CDR3 runs 15 residues. The CDR3 sequence is CASSLTSGSYYEQYF. The CDR3 region has the DNA TGTGCCAGCAGCCTGACTAGCGGGTCATACTACGAGCAGTACTTC.

J is TRBJ1-2 and V is TRBV5-6; D may be TRBD1 (6 bases). The germline CDR1 and CDR2 sequences are SGHDT and YYEEEE. The CDR3 consists of 14 residues. Trimming removed 8 bases from V and 2 bases from J, with 16 bases in between. DNA of the CDR3: TGTGCCAGACCGAGAATCGGACAGAACTATGGCTACACCTTC. It translates to CARPRIGQNYGYTF.

V usage is TRBV6-5 and J usage is TRBJ2-7, with 10 bases that match TRBD2. The CDR3 length is 13 residues. V trimming: 6 bases; J trimming: 4 bases; junction bases outside the gene matches: 3. Germline loops: CDR1 MNHEY, CDR2 SVGAGI. Written as DNA, the CDR3 is TGTGCCAGCAGCCGGACTAGCGGATACGAGCAGTACTTC. Translated: CASSRTSGYEQYF.

This rearrangement joins TRBV27 to TRBJ1-2; D gene uncertain. The CDR3 totals 14 residues. Looked up from germline, CDR1 is MNHEY and CDR2 is SMNVEV (reference sequence). V lost 3 bases and J lost 7, with 15 bases in between. The CDR3: CASSLSRTLIGYTF. The CDR3 nucleotides are TGTGCCAGCAGTTTGTCAAGGACTCTGATTGGCTACACCTTC.

This clone has just one count. The J gene is TRBJ1-2, the V gene TRBV19; D might be TRBD1 (6 bases). Looked up from germline, CDR1 is LNHDA and CDR2 is SQIVND (reference sequence). This CDR3 has 13 residues. V shed 2 bases and J shed 3 bases, with 7 bases lying between them. The CDR3 sequence: CASSINRDYGYTF. The CDR3 DNA reads TGTGCCAGTAGTATAAACAGGGACTATGGCTACACCTTC.

The chain employs TRBV5-3 and TRBJ1-4; possible D gene TRBD1, 6 bases. TRBV5-3 is placed among ORFs of uncertain function. This CDR3 has 14 amino acids. Trimming stripped 3 bases from V and 5 bases from J, with 11 bases between. The CDR3 DNA reads TGTGCCAGAAGCTGGACAGTGGGAAATGAAAAACTGTTTTTT. This sequence encodes CARSWTVGNEKLFF.

The V gene is TRBV19, the J gene TRBJ2-5, with TRBD2 matching 12 bases. Per the germline V gene, CDR1 is LNHDA and CDR2 is SQIVND (reference sequence). Trimming removed 3 bases from V and 4 bases from J; junction bases left unmatched: 12. This CDR3 comprises 18 residues. This chain's CDR3 is CASSMGPGTSGPLETQYF. CDR3 nucleotides: TGTGCCAGTAGTATGGGACCCGGGACTAGCGGGCCTCTAGAGACCCAGTACTTC.

The V gene is TRBV7-2, the J gene TRBJ1-2; 8 bases line up with TRBD1. The CDR3 is 13 amino acids. V trimming: 3 bases; J trimming: 7 bases; junction bases outside the gene matches: 4. The germline V gene has CDR1 SGHTA and CDR2 FQGNSA. The chain's CDR3 is CASSFSGGGGYTF. Here the CDR3 DNA reads TGTGCCAGCAGCTTCTCAGGGGGCGGTGGCTACACCTTC.

The chain is built from TRBV5-4 and TRBJ2-7; TRBD1 matches 8 bases. The CDR3 length is 14 residues. Germline V gene data show CDR1 as SGHNT and CDR2 as YYREEE (reference sequence). The V gene end was trimmed by 4 bases and the J gene end by 3 bases; junction bases not matched to a gene: 6. The CDR3 region is CASSPDRVVYEQYF. For the CDR3, the DNA is TGTGCCAGCAGCCCGGACAGGGTGGTCTACGAGCAGTACTTC.

This sequence joins TRBV16 and TRBJ2-2; D perhaps matches TRBD2 (5 bases). Germline loops: CDR1 KGHSY, CDR2 FQNENV. Trimming cost V 4 bases and J 7 bases, with 16 bases left between them. This CDR3 region has 15 residues. The DNA for the CDR3 is TGTGCCAGCAGCCGGCTTGAGGGTGTGATCGGGGAGCTGTTTTTT. This codes for CASSRLEGVIGELFF.

V is TRBV18 and J is TRBJ2-1; 8 bases agree with TRBD2. CDR3 length: 15 amino acids. V dropped 6 bases and J dropped 5; count of bases not matched to a gene: 9. The V gene's germline CDR1 is KGHSH and CDR2 LQKENI. The CDR3 loop reads CASSPGGTYHNEQFF. The CDR3 nucleotides read TGTGCCAGCTCCCCGGGGGGGACATATCACAATGAGCAGTTCTTC.